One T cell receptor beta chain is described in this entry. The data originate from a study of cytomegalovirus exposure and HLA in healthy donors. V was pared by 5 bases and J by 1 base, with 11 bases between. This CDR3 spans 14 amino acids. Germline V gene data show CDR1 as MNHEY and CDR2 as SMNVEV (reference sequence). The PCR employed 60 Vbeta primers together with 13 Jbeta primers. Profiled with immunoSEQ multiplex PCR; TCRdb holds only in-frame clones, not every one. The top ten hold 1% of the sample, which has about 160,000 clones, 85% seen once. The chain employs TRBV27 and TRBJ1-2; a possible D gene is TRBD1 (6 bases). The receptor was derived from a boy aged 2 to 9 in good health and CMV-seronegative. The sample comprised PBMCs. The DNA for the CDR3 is TGTGCCAGCAGTCCGACACAGGGTAACTATGGCTACACCTTC. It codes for CASSPTQGNYGYTF.